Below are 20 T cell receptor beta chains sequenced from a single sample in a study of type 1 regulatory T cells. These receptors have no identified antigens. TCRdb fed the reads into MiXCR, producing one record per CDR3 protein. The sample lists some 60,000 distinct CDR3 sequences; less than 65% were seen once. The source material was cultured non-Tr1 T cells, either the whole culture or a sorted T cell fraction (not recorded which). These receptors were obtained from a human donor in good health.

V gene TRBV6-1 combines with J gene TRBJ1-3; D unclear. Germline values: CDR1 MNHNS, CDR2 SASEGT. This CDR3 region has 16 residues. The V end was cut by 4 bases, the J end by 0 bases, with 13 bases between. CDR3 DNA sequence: TGTGCCAGCAGTGTTAGCAGATGGAACTCTGGAAACACCATATATTTT. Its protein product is CASSVSRWNSGNTIYF.

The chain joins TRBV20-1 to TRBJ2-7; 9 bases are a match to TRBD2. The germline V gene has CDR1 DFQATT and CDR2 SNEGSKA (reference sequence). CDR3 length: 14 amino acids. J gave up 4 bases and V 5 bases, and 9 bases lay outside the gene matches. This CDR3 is CSAHPGLAMYEQYF. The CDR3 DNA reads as TGCAGTGCTCACCCCGGACTAGCGATGTACGAGCAGTACTTC.

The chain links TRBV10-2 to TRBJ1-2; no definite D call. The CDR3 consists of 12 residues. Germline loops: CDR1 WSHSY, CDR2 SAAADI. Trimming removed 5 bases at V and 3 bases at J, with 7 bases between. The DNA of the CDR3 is TGCGCCAGCAGTAAGGACGACTATGGCTACACCTTC. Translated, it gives CASSKDDYGYTF.

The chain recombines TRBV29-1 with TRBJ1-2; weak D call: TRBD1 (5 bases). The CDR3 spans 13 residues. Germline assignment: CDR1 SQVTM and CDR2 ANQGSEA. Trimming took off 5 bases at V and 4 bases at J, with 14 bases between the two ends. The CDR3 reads CSVLTAGLYGYTF. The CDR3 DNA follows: TGCAGCGTTCTGACGGCGGGGCTCTATGGCTACACCTTC.

The CDR3 reads CSAGIAGGFSNEQFF. The CDR3 DNA reads as TGCAGTGCTGGAATAGCGGGAGGTTTCTCCAATGAGCAGTTCTTC. This chain links TRBV20-1 with TRBJ2-1; 10 bases align to TRBD2. The CDR3 contains 15 residues. Looked up from germline, CDR1 is DFQATT and CDR2 is SNEGSKA (reference sequence). Trimming at V came to 5 bases and at J to 6 bases, leaving 10 bases not matched to a gene.

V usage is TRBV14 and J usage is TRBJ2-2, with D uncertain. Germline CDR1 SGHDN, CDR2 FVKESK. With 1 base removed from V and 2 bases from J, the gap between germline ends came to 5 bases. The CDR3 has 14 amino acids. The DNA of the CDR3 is TGTGCCAGCAGCCAAGTCGCCAACACCGGGGAGCTGTTTTTT. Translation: CASSQVANTGELFF.

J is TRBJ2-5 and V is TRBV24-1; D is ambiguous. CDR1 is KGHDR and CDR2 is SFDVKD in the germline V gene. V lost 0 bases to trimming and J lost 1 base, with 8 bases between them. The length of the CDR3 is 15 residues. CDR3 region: CATSDLKGAQETQYF. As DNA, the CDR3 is TGTGCCACCAGTGATTTGAAGGGCGCCCAAGAGACCCAGTACTTC.

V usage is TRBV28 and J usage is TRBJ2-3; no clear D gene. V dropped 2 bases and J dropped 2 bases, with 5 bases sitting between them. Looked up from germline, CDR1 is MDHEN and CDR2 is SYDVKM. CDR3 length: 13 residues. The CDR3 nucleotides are TGTGCCAGCAGTTTAGTTCACACAGATACGCAGTATTTT. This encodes CASSLVHTDTQYF. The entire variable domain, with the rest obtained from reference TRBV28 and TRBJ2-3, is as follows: DVKVTQSSRYLVKRTGEKVFLECVQDMDHENMFWYRQDPGLGLRLIYFSYDVKMKEKGDIPEGYSVSREKKERFSLILESASTNQTSMYLCASSLVHTDTQYFGPGTRLTVL.

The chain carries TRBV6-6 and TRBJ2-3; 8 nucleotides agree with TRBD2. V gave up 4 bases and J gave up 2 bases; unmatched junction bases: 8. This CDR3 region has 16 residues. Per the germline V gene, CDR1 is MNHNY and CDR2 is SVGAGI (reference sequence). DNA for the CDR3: TGTGCCAGCAGTTTGCGGGAGGCTTCTATCACAGATACGCAGTATTTT. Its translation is CASSLREASITDTQYF.

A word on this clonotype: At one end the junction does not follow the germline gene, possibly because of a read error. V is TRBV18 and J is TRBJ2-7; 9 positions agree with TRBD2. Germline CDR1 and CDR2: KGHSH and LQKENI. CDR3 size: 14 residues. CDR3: CASSPGVAGDEQHF. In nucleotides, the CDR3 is TGTGCCAGCTCTCCCGGGGTAGCGGGAGACGAGCAGCACTTC.

The CDR3 region is CSAISGSSGSYEQYF. The CDR3 bases are TGCAGTGCAATCTCCGGAAGTAGCGGGTCGTACGAGCAGTACTTC. V usage is TRBV20-1 and J usage is TRBJ2-7; 7 positions match TRBD2. CDR1 and CDR2 (germline): DFQATT, SNEGSKA (reference sequence). CDR3 length equals 15 residues. J gave up 4 bases and V 6 bases, and 15 bases lay outside the gene matches.

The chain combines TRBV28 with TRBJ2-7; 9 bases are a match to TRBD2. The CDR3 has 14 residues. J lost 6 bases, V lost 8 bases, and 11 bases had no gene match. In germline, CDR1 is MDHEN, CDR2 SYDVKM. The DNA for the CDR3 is TGTGCCAGCCTAAATAGCGGGAGAACAGCCGAGCAGTACTTC. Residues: CASLNSGRTAEQYF.

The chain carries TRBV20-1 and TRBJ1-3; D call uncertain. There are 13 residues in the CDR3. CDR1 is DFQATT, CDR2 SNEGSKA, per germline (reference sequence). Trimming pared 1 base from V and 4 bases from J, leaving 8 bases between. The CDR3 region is CSARVDLGNTIYF. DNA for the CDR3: TGCAGTGCTAGAGTAGATCTGGGAAACACCATATATTTT.

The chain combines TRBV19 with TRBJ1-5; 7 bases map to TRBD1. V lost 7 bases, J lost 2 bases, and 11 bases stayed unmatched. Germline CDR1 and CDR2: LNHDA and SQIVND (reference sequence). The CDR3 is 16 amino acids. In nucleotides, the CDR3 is TGTGCCAGTATTGAAAGGGGGCGACGGGGCAATCAGCCCCAGCATTTT. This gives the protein CASIERGRRGNQPQHF.

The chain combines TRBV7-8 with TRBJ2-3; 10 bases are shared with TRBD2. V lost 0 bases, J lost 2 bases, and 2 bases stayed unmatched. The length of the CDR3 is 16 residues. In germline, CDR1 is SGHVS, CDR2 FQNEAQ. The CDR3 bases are TGTGCCAGCAGCTTAGCGGGGACTAGCGCCACAGATACGCAGTATTTT. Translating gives CASSLAGTSATDTQYF.

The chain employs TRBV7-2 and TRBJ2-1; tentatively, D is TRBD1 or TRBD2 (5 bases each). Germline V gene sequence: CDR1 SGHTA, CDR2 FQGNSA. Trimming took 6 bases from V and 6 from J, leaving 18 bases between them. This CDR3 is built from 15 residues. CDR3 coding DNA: TGTGCCAGCAGTGCCGAGGGGATAGCCAGCAATGAGCAGTTCTTC. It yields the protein CASSAEGIASNEQFF.

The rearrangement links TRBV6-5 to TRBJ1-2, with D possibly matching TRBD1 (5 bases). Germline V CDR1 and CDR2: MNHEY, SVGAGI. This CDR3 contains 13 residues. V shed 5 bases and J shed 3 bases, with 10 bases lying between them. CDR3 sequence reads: CASSRGSDYGYTF. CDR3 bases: TGTGCCAGCAGTCGGGGGTCCGACTATGGCTACACCTTC.

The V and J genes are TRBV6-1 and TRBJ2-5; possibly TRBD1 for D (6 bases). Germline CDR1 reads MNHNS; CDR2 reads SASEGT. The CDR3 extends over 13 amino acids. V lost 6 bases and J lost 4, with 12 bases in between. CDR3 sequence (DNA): TGTGCCAGCAGCGGGGACATTTCAGAGACCCAGTACTTC. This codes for CASSGDISETQYF.

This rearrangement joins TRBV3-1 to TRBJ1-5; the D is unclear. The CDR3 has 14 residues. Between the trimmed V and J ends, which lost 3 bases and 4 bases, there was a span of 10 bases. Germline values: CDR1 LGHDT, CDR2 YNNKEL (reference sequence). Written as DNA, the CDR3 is TGTGCCAGCAGCCATGGTTCGACTAATCAGCCCCAGCATTTT. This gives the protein CASSHGSTNQPQHF.

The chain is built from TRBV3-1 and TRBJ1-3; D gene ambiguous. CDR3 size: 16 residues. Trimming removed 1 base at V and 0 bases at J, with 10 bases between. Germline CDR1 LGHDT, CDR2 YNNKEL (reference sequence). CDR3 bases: TGTGCCAGCAGCCAAGTATGGGGAGACTCTGGAAACACCATATATTTT. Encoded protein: CASSQVWGDSGNTIYF. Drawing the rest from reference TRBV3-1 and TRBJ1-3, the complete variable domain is DTAVSQTPKYLVTQMGNDKSIKCEQNLGHDTMYWYKQDSKKFLKIMFSYNNKELIINETVPNRFSPKSPDKAHLNLHINSLELGDSAVYFCASSQVWGDSGNTIYFGEGSWLTVV.